This record covers a single TCR beta chain. The antigen it recognizes is unknown. Per-nucleotide qualities are absent, and no much larger clonotype sits a single base away. The data stem from a study of beta chain features in type 1 diabetes (dated by TCRdb to 2017 to 2018). Regarding the research as a whole: Patients and healthy donors did not differ in mean age, gender distribution, total cell number or subset yield. Across all samples, about 110 million sorted cells were examined, and cell number per subset correlated strongly with RNA yield. The study compared the TCRB repertoires of sorted circulating CD4+ T cell subsets in recently diagnosed type 1 diabetes patients with those in matched healthy donors. Whereas all 30 or so donors provided naive and central memory subsets, regulatory and stem cell-like memory subsets were isolated from just 8 patients and about 8 healthy donors.

For CDR1 and CDR2, the germline V gene lists KGHSH and LQKENI. Between the V and J ends, shortened by 1 base and 4 bases respectively, the junction contains 5 bases. From cysteine to phenylalanine, the CDR3 is 13 amino acids long. Only CDR3 DNA is held: 39 bases, read in frame from base 1. The entire isolated RNA was reverse transcribed using the High Capacity cDNA Reverse Transcription Kit, and thus expressed TCRB transcripts were sequenced. Naive, central memory and regulatory T cell samples underwent deep immunoSEQ sequencing, averaging about 3.3 million total reads per sample. After sorted cells were lysed in RLT buffer, RNA was extracted with DNase-treated RNeasy Micro or Mini kits, with the choice depending on cell number. Each cell subset was processed separately to prevent cross-contamination, with patient and healthy donor samples processed together. The immunoSEQ multiplex PCR was used to amplify TCRB sequences from cDNA, yielding 87-bp fragments that span the CDR3 region. Sequencing of the amplicons was performed on the Illumina HiSeq platform. Under the source paper's analysis protocol: PCR bias was computationally corrected using synthetic template baselines, reads within Hamming distance 2 were collapsed, and singletons that could not be merged were discarded. Reads were aligned against IMGT so that V, D and J genes, CDR3 length and insertions or deletions at six rearrangement sites could be assigned. Clonotype counts were normalized to sorted cell number within each subset before computing true diversity and Gini coefficients with the tcR R package. The overlap coefficient, calculated on TCRB nucleotide sequences, was used to quantify repertoire sharing. Imported from immuneACCESS, the table was reduced by TCRdb to in-frame sequences with V and J called. These copies leave out some clones; in studies compared against another copy, an unresolved V gene accounts for under half, and the cause of the remainder is not known. V, J and clone size derive from that table, while D and trimming were established from the DNA sequence. This sample lists approximately 140,000 clones; about 44% were detected once. The ten most abundant clones make up under 0.45% of the sample.

The paper's findings and limits, for the study overall: Patients with type 1 diabetes made fewer insertions and deleted more nucleotides at VDJ recombination sites, implying thymic rearrangement abnormalities. Because the HLA sub-analyses included only small numbers of individuals, any influence of HLA type on TCRB rearrangement was left unresolved. Shorter templates might be favored by PCR, yet because patient and control samples were amplified and corrected together, any such skew would affect both groups equally. Because cDNA was sequenced instead of genomic DNA, highly expressing activated cells could be over-represented, though the groups showed no difference in activation or CD3 levels. Naive, central memory and regulatory TCRB repertoires appeared more similar among patients than among healthy donors. Type 1 diabetes patients showed a moderate but significant shortening of TCRB CDR3 length in all four CD4+ subsets.

Each donor gave one peripheral blood draw, averaging around 0.11 L, which was collected into heparinised tubes. Naive, central memory, regulatory and stem cell-like memory CD4+ T cells were sorted on a BD FACSAria II using a panel including CD45RO, CCR7, CD25, CD127, CD95 and CD27. Every sorted population had a purity above 95%. PBMCs were isolated immediately by Lymphoprep density gradient centrifugation and stained directly without culture. So that batch effects would be minimized, each experiment stained and sorted samples in pairs, pairing one healthy donor with one patient. The clonotype was recovered from a man aged 18-30 years in good health. The sample comprised Tregs from blood. Explained via the paper, the cell subset or site label denotes: regulatory CD4+ T cells. This chain joins TRBV18 to TRBJ1-5; too little of a D gene remains to name it. This receptor carries the CDR3 CASSPHRNQPQHF. The bases read TGTGCCAGCTCACCACATCGGAATCAGCCCCAGCATTTT.